The entry that follows covers one T cell receptor (beta chain) sequence. The antigen is not known. This record belongs to a study of cytomegalovirus exposure and HLA in healthy donors. Study-wide findings and caveats: Segments of the TCR beta V type were, in most cases, productive about 87% or about 30% of the time in an earlier analysis. Associated with cytomegalovirus, according to the listing, were some 180 TCR beta chains. Evidence from a later analysis indicated that most CMV-associated TCR beta chains looked HLA-restricted.

PCR amplification relied on 60 Vbeta primers (plus 13 Jbeta primers). Assay used: immunoSEQ multiplex PCR; TCRdb lists only in-frame clones, some missing. There are roughly 150,000 clones in the sample; approximately 80% occur only once, and around 6.1% lies in the top ten. The clonotype originates from a man aged 25-45 years in good health and CMV-seropositive. Sequencing used PBMCs.

In DNA form, the CDR3 reads TGTGCCAGCAGTGAATTCGTAGGCAGGGGGTCTGTAGATACGCAGTATTTT. It yields the protein CASSEFVGRGSVDTQYF. The rearrangement links TRBV2 to TRBJ2-3, with 7 bases fitting TRBD1. This CDR3 region has 17 residues. V was clipped by 2 bases and J by 5 bases; unmatched bases: 13. The germline CDR1 and CDR2 sequences are SNHLY and FYNNEI.